The present TCR beta chain was sequenced within a study of human T cells and chemical hapten exposure. Looking at the study overall: TCR yields differed between samples (mainly from small differences in pooled library volume).

This clonotype came up a few times. Its cognate antigen is unknown. Study-level results: TCRs at high frequency, those above 1 in 1000, did not change with DPC sensitization. Among expanded TCRs, significantly more large CDR3 similarity clusters formed than among controls.

Time point indicated: pre-sensitization, week 0. The treatment here: therapeutic diphenylcyclopropenone sensitization with weekly scalp DPC. Trimming left V 3 bases short and J 8 bases short, with 13 bases between. Germline lookup yields CDR1 LGHDT and CDR2 YNNKEL (reference sequence). CDR3 length equals 13 residues. From the RACE reads, TCRdb called clonotypes with MiXCR, one entry per CDR3 protein. The table includes around 300,000 distinct CDR3 sequences, over 7.5% detected once. This receptor was obtained from a man aged 18 to 29 with alopecia areata. Some clones in this sample may be carry-over from other donors' samples. The chain carries TRBV3-1 and TRBJ1-2; D ambiguous. Material: whole blood, obtained in connection with sensitization to the hapten diphenylcyclopropenone (DPC). DNA for the CDR3: TGTGCCAGCAGCCACGAGAACAGCGACGGCTACACCTTC. This sequence encodes CASSHENSDGYTF.